A single sample is the source of the 16 T cell receptor beta chains below, sequenced in a study of cytomegalovirus exposure and HLA in healthy donors. The PCR used 60 Vbeta and 13 Jbeta primers. Libraries were prepared by immunoSEQ multiplex PCR; TCRdb keeps only in-frame clonotypes and omits some of them. In the table there are roughly 150,000 clones, approximately 88% of which are singletons. The sequenced sample was PBMCs. The source of these receptors is a woman aged 18 to 35 in good health and CMV-seronegative.

The chain combines TRBV11-2 with TRBJ2-5, with TRBD1 matching 9 bases. The germline gives CDR1 SGHAT, CDR2 FQNNGV. V lost 5 bases, J lost 6 bases, and 10 bases stayed unmatched. The CDR3 is 15 amino acids. The CDR3 DNA sequence: TGTGCCAGCAGCCCAGACAGGGGGGGCGTGAAGACCCAGTACTTC. It is translated as CASSPDRGGVKTQYF. The complete variable domain, with remaining parts taken from reference TRBV11-2 and TRBJ2-5, reads EAGVAQSPRYKIIEKRQSVAFWCNPISGHATLYWYQQILGQGPKLLIQFQNNGVVDDSQLPKDRFSAERLKGVDSTLKIQPAKLEDSAVYLCASSPDRGGVKTQYFGPGTRLLVL.

The genes are TRBV6-5 and TRBJ1-5, with D possibly being TRBD1 (6 bases). The CDR3 is made up of 14 amino acids. The germline gives CDR1 MNHEY, CDR2 SVGAGI. V dropped 7 bases and J dropped 1 base, with 11 bases sitting between them. The CDR3 DNA is TGTGCCAGCAAGAACAGGGAAAGCAATCAGCCCCAGCATTTT. Amino acid sequence: CASKNRESNQPQHF.

J is TRBJ1-4 and V is TRBV6-6; 11 bases agree with TRBD1. The germline gives CDR1 MNHNY, CDR2 SVGAGI (reference sequence). After removal of 2 bases from V and 7 bases from J, the junction contained 3 bases not matched to a gene. CDR3 length equals 15 residues. DNA of the CDR3: TGTGCCAGCAGTTACGCGGGGACAGGGGGTGAAAAACTGTTTTTT. This translates into CASSYAGTGGEKLFF.

A note on this clone: One end of the junction fails to match germline, which may point to a read error. V and J are TRBV2 and TRBJ2-7; 8 nucleotides line up with TRBD2. The germline V gene has CDR1 SNHLY and CDR2 FYNNEI. This CDR3 region has 14 residues. CDR3 nucleotides: TGTGCCAGCAGTTACGGACTAGCCTCCGACGAGCAGTACTTC. Residues: CASSYGLASDEQYF.

The chain links TRBV19 to TRBJ2-5, with D unresolved. The CDR3 extends over 14 amino acids. Trimming took 2 bases from V and 2 from J, leaving 9 bases between them. Germline CDR1 and CDR2: LNHDA and SQIVND (reference sequence). The chain's CDR3 is CASSIFGLQETQYF. In nucleotides, the CDR3 is TGTGCCAGTAGTATATTTGGGCTTCAAGAGACCCAGTACTTC.

This clone is a singleton in its sample. The chain carries TRBV30 and TRBJ2-5, with 10 bases fitting TRBD2. The CDR3 runs to 14 residues. Germline CDR1 and CDR2: GTSNPN and SVGIG (reference sequence). After removal of 7 bases from V and 2 bases from J, the junction contained 7 bases not matched to a gene. Written as DNA, the CDR3 is TGTGCCTTAACTAGCGGGGCCTCTCAAGAGACCCAGTACTTC. It is translated as CALTSGASQETQYF.

The chain links TRBV19 to TRBJ1-2, with D possibly matching TRBD1 (6 bases). Trimming shortened V by 9 bases and J by 5 bases, and 22 bases separated the two germline ends. The length of the CDR3 is 15 residues. Germline CDR1 is LNHDA and CDR2 is SQIVND (reference sequence). The CDR3 DNA reads as TGTGCCAGCACGAACTTTCCAGGGGAATTATATGGCTACACCTTC. This codes for CASTNFPGELYGYTF.

The chain recombines TRBV5-1 with TRBJ1-1, with 7 bases identical to TRBD1. This CDR3 is 12 amino acids long. Germline V gene lookup returns CDR1 SGHRS and CDR2 YFSETQ. V lost 4 bases and J lost 7; bases outside the gene matches: 4. CDR3 nucleotides: TGCGCCAGCAGCCCAGGGACAGTTGAAGCTTTCTTT. Encoded protein: CASSPGTVEAFF. Together with reference TRBV5-1 and TRBJ1-1, the CDR3 gives the full variable domain: KAGVTQTPRYLIKTRGQQVTLSCSPISGHRSVSWYQQTPGQGLQFLFEYFSETQRNKGNFPGRFSGRQFSNSRSEMNVSTLELGDSALYLCASSPGTVEAFFGQGTRLTVV.

The chain has TRBV18 and TRBJ2-5; tentative D call: TRBD1 (6 bases). The last part of the DNA fits TRBJ2-7 better; the J call may be wrong. Germline-derived CDR1 and CDR2 are KGHSH and LQKENI. The CDR3 runs to 15 residues. CDR3 coding DNA: TGTGCCAGCTCCCCCACTCGGACAGACCGCTACGAGCAGTACTTC. Its protein is CASSPTRTDRYEQYF.

The chain recombines TRBV28 with TRBJ1-2; 7 bases are a match to TRBD1. V lost 8 bases and J lost 0; bases outside the gene matches: 6. Germline V lookup: CDR1 MDHEN, CDR2 SYDVKM. This CDR3 region has 14 residues. The CDR3 DNA sequence: TGTGCCAGCCATGGAGGGACAGCTAACTATGGCTACACCTTC. It codes for CASHGGTANYGYTF.

This rearrangement joins TRBV5-6 to TRBJ2-2; TRBD1 matches 10 bases. The CDR3 sequence is 14 residues long. V lost 3 bases, J lost 7 bases, and 3 bases stayed unmatched. CDR1 and CDR2 (germline): SGHDT, YYEEEE. The CDR3: CASSWDRGVGELFF. Written as DNA, the CDR3 is TGTGCCAGCAGCTGGGACAGGGGCGTCGGGGAGCTGTTTTTT.

The V and J genes are TRBV2 and TRBJ2-1; 10 bases agree with TRBD2. This CDR3 has 15 amino acids. The junction had 7 bases not matched to a gene; V was cut back by 4 bases and J by 7 bases. Germline V gives CDR1 SNHLY, CDR2 FYNNEI. The CDR3 bases are TGTGCCAGCAGTGGGGCTAGCGGGGGACATAATGAGCAGTTCTTC. As protein: CASSGASGGHNEQFF.

The chain recombines TRBV6-1 with TRBJ1-2; D is possibly TRBD1 (6 bases). Trimming left V 2 bases short and J 4 bases short, with 11 bases between. Germline CDR1 MNHNS, CDR2 SASEGT. The CDR3 runs to 14 residues. The DNA for the CDR3 is TGTGCCAGCAGTGAACCAGGGGCGGCCTATGGCTACACCTTC. Its protein product is CASSEPGAAYGYTF.

The chain uses TRBV6-5 and TRBJ2-1; 8 bases line up with TRBD2. Germline values: CDR1 MNHEY, CDR2 SVGAGI. Losses at the gene ends were 0 bases for V and 5 bases for J; bases not matched to a gene: 3. There are 15 residues in the CDR3. CDR3 sequence: CASSYSAGGHNEQFF. CDR3 sequence (DNA): TGTGCCAGCAGTTACTCGGCGGGGGGCCACAATGAGCAGTTCTTC.

CDR3 amino acids: CAIKPRAIAYQETQYF. The CDR3 nucleotides are TGTGCCATCAAACCCCGGGCAATAGCGTACCAAGAGACCCAGTACTTC. V usage is TRBV7-9 and J usage is TRBJ2-5; D is perhaps TRBD2 (5 bases). The CDR3 extends over 16 amino acids. The ends were cut back, 10 bases at V and 0 bases at J, with 21 bases in the middle. Germline loops: CDR1 SEHNR, CDR2 FQNEAQ (reference sequence). Based on the CDR3 plus reference TRBV7-9 and TRBJ2-5, the full variable domain is DTGVSQNPRHKITKRGQNVTFRCDPISEHNRLYWYRQTLGQGPEFLTYFQNEAQLEKSRLLSDRFSAERPKGSFSTLEIQRTEQGDSAMYLCAIKPRAIAYQETQYFGPGTRLLVL.

The gene calls are TRBV7-9 and TRBJ1-4, with D perhaps matching TRBD1 (6 bases). The CDR3 loop spans 15 amino acids. Germline V gene sequence: CDR1 SEHNR, CDR2 FQNEAQ (reference sequence). V lost 5 bases, J lost 6 bases, and 16 bases lay in between. The CDR3 is CASSDLTGLDEKLFF. The CDR3 bases are TGTGCCAGCAGCGACCTAACAGGGCTGGATGAAAAACTGTTTTTT.